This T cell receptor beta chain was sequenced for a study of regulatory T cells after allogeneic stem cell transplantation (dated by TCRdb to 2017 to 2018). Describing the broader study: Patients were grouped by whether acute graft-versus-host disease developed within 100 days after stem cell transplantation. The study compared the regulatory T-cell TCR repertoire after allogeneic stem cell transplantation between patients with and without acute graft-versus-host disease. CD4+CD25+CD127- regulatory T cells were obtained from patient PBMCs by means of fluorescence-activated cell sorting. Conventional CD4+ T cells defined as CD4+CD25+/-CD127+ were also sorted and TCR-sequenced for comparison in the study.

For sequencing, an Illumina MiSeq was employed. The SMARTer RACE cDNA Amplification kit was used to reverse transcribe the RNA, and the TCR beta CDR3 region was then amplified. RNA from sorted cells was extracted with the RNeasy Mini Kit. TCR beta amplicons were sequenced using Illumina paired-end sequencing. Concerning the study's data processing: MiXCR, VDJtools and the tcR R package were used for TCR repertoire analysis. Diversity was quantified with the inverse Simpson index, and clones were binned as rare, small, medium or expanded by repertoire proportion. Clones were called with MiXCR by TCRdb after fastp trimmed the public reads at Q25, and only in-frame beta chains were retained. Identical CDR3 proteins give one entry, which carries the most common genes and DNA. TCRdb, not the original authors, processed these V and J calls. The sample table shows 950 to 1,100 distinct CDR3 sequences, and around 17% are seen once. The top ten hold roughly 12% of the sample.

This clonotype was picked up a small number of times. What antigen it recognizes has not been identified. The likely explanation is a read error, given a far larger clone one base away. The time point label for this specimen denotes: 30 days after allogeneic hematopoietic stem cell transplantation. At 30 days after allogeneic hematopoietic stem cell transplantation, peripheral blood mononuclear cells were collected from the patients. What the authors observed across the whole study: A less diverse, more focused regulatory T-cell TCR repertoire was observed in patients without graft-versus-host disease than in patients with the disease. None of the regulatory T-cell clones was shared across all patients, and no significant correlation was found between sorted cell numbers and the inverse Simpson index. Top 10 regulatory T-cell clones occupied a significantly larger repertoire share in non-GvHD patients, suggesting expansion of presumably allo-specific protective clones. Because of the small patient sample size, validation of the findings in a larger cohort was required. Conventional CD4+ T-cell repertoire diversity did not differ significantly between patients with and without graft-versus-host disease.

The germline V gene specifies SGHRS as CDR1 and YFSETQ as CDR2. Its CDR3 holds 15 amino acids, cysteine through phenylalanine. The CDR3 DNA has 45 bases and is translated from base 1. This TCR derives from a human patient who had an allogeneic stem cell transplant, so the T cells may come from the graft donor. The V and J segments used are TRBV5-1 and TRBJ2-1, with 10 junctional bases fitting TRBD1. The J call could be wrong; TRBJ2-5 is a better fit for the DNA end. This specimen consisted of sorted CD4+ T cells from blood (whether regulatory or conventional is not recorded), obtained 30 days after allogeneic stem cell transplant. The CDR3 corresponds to CASSSITGTGATQYF. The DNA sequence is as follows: TGCGCCAGCAGCTCCATCACCGGGACAGGGGCGACCCAGTACTTC.